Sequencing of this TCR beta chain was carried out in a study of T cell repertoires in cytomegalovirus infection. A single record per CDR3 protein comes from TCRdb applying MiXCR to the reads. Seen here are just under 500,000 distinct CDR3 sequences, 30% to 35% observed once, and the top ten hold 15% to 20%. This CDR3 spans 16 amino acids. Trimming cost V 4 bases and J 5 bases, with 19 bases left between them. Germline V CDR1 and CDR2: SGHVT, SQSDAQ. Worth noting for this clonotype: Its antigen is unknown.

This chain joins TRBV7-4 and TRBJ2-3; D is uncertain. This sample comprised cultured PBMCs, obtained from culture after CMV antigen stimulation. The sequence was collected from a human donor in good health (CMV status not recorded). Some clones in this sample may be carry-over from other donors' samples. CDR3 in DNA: TGTGCCAGCAGCTCCAATCCCCCGGACGCCGAAGATACGCAGTATTTT. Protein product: CASSSNPPDAEDTQYF. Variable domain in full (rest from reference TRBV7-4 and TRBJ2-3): GAGVSQSPRYKVAKRGRDVALRCDSISGHVTLYWYRQTLGQGSEVLTYSQSDAQRDKSGRPSGRFSAERPERSVSTLKIQRTEQGDSAVYLCASSSNPPDAEDTQYFGPGTRLTVL.